Described below is a single T cell receptor (beta chain) sequence and its context. Its antigen is unknown. Germline trimming cut 7 bases from V and 4 bases from J; bases unmatched to any gene: 3. Germline V gene lookup returns CDR1 MDHEN and CDR2 SYDVKM. The CDR3 sequence is 12 residues long. Treatment described: roughly 18 received Ad26.COV2.S at low or high dose, single or two shots; roughly five received placebo; per-sample allocation not given. Day 63 after the first injection of vaccine or placebo was the sampling time. Ad26.COV2.S expressed prefusion-stabilized spike from the original Wuhan strain. The sample comes from a study of Ad26.COV2.S vaccination and SARS-CoV-2 variants. Study in general: Ad26.COV2.S, an intramuscular injection, was given once or twice 56 days apart.

Only in-frame clones appear in the TCRdb table, and some are missing; sequencing was by immunoSEQ multiplex PCR. Of 240,000 or so clones listed, roughly 90% are singletons. Points from the study as a whole: With respect to non-spike TCR breadth, vaccine and placebo recipients were similar. Reports say spike-specific CD8+ and CD4+ T cell responses covered substantial breadth after vaccination.

The receptor was isolated from a person aged 18-60 years who received the Ad26.COV2.S COVID-19 vaccine or a placebo. The chain joins TRBV28 to TRBJ2-5, with 7 positions matching TRBD2. The material sequenced was peripheral blood, taken in a trial of Ad26.COV2.S vaccine versus placebo. The DNA of the CDR3 is TGTGCCAGCATTGGCGGGGGAGAGACCCAGTACTTC. This sequence encodes CASIGGGETQYF.